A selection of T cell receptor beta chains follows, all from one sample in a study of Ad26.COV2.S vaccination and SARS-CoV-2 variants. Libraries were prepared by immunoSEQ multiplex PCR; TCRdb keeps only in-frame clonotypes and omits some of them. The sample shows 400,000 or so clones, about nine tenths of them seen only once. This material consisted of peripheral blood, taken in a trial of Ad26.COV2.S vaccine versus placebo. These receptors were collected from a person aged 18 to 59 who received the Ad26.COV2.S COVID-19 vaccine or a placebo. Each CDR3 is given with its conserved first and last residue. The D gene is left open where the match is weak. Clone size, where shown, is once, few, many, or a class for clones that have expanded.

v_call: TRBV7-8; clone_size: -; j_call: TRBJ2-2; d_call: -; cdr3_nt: TGTGCCAGCAGCTTAGAGCGCAGCCCCGCCGGGGAGCTGTTTTTT; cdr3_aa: CASSLERSPAGELFF
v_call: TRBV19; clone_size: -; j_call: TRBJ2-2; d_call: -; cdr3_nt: TGTGCCAGTAGTATCAGTAGGGTGTACACCGGGGAGCTGTTTTTT; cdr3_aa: CASSISRVYTGELFF
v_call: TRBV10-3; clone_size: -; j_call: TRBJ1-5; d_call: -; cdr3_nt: TGTGCCATCAGTGACCGGGGTGGCCAGCCCCAGCATTTT; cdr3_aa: CAISDRGGQPQHF
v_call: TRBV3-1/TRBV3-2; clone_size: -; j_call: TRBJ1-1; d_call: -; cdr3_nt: TGTGCCAGCAGCCAAGAAGGGGCAGGCTCGGGGACTGAAGCTTTCTTT; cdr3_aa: CASSQEGAGSGTEAFF
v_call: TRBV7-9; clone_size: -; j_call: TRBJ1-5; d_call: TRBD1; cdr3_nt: TGTGCCAGCAGTTTCGGACAGGGGGGATTACAGCCCCAGCATTTT; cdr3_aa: CASSFGQGGLQPQHF
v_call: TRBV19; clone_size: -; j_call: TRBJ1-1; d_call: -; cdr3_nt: TGTGCCAGTATGGGCCCGGACTACGCGGCAACGAACACTGAAGCTTTCTTT; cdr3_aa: CASMGPDYAATNTEAFF
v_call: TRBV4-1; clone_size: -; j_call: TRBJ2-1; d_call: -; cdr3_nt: TGCGCCAGCAGCCAAGTTACAGGAGACAATGAGCAGTTCTTC; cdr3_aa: CASSQVTGDNEQFF
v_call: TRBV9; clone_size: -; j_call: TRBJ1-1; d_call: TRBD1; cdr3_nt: TGTGCCAGCAGCGTAAGGTCGGGACAGATTAACACTGAAGCTTTCTTT; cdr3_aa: CASSVRSGQINTEAFF
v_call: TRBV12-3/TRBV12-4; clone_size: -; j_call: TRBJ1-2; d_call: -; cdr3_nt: TGTGCCAGCAGTTTAAGCCCGGGTAGTGGCTACACCTTC; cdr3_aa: CASSLSPGSGYTF
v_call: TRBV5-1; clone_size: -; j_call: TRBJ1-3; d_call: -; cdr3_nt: TGCGCCAGCAGCTTGGAGTGGAGGAGCTCTGGAAACACCATATATTTT; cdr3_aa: CASSLEWRSSGNTIYF
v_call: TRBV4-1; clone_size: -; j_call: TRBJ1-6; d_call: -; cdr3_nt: TGCGCCAGCAGCCAAACCCTCGGATATTATAATTCACCCCTCCACTTT; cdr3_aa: CASSQTLGYYNSPLHF
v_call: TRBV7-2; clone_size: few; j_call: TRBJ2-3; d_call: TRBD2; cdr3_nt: TGTGCCAGCAGCCCCCGTGGAGCGGGGGAGGTGGATACGCAGTATTTT; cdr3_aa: CASSPRGAGEVDTQYF
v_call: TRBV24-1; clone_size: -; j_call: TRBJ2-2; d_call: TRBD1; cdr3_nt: TGTGCCACCAGTGCTTTCGACAGGGCGAACACCGGGGAGCTGTTTTTT; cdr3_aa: CATSAFDRANTGELFF
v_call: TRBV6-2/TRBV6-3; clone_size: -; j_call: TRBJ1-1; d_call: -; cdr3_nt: TGTGCCAGCAGTGGCGGACAGAACATGAACACTGAAGCTTTCTTT; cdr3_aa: CASSGGQNMNTEAFF
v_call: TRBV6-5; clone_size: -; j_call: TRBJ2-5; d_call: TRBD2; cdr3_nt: TGTGCCACCGAGTCAGCGGGGGTTGGGGAGACCCAGTACTTC; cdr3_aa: CATESAGVGETQYF
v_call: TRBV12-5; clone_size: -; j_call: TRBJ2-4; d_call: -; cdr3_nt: TGTGCTAGTGGTCATGGGACGGGTATAGCCAAAAACATTCAGTACTTC; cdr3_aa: CASGHGTGIAKNIQYF
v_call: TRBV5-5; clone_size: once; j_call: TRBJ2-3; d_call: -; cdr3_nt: TGTGCCAGCAGCTTGGAATGGGGCACAGATACGCAGTATTTT; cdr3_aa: CASSLEWGTDTQYF
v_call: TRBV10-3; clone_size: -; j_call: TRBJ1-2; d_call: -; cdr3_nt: TGTGCCATCAGTGATGGGATTAACTATGGCTACACCTTC; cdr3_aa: CAISDGINYGYTF
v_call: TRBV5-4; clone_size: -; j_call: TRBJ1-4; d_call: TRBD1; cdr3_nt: TGTGCCAGCAGCTACGACAGGGTGACGGGTGAAAAACTGTTTTTT; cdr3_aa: CASSYDRVTGEKLFF
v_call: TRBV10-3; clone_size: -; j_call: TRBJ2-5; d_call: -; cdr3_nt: TGTGCCATCAAGCCGGGCATCGGGGAGACCCAGTACTTC; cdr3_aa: CAIKPGIGETQYF
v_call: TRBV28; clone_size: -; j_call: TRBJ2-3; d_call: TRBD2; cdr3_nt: TGTGCCAGCATAGAATCAGGGACTAGCGGGGGGGCCTCGTATTTT; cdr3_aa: CASIESGTSGGASYF
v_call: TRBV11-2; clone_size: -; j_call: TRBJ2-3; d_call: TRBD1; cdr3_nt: TGTGCCAGCATCCAGGGGGCTCGTGGCACAGATACGCAGTATTTT; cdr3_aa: CASIQGARGTDTQYF
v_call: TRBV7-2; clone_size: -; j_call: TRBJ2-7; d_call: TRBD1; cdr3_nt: TGTGCCAGCAGCTTAGTCTCGGGACAGGGGAACGAGCAGTACTTC; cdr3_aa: CASSLVSGQGNEQYF
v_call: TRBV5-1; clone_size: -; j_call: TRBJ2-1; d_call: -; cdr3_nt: TGCGCCAGCAGAGCGACAGGTGGGGGGCGCGAGCAGTTCTTC; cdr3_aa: CASRATGGGREQFF
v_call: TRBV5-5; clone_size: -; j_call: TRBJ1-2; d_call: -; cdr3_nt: TGTGCCAGCAGCTTGGTGGATGCCTATGGCTACACCTTC; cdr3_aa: CASSLVDAYGYTF
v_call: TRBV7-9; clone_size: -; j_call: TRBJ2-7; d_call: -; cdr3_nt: TGTGCCAGCAGCTCCCAATGGTCTAGACGGAAATACGAGCAGTACTTC; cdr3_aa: CASSSQWSRRKYEQYF